Below, 9 T cell receptor beta chains from the same sample are listed, as sequenced in a study of T-cell memory formation after mild COVID-19. Each CDR3 protein is one row after TCRdb ran MiXCR on the 5' RACE reads. Found here are hundreds of thousands of distinct CDR3 sequences, approximately 14% of them singletons; the top ten hold 20% to 25%. The material sequenced was PBMCs or a T cell subset sorted from them (not recorded which). The receptor set was obtained from a man in his late teens or twenties who had mild COVID-19 (a few samples of this study predate the infection). Cell type and time point are not known.

The V gene is TRBV28, the J gene TRBJ1-2; weak D call: TRBD1 (5 bases). V lost 7 bases and J lost 1, with 19 bases in between. CDR3 length: 16 amino acids. From germline, CDR1 is MDHEN and CDR2 SYDVKM. CDR3 nucleotide sequence: TGTGCCAGCACCGCGCTGGGGGTTAGGGGTAACTATGGCTACACCTTC. Amino acid sequence: CASTALGVRGNYGYTF.

This clonotype was observed a few times. The CDR3 DNA reads as TGTGCCAGCACTCGGGACTACACCTACGAGCAGTACTTC. This gives the protein CASTRDYTYEQYF. The rearrangement uses TRBV12-3 or TRBV12-4 and TRBJ2-7, with 7 bases matching TRBD2. The CDR3 spans 13 residues. The J segment lost 2 bases and the V segment lost 7 bases, leaving 5 bases of the junction unmatched.

The chain is built from TRBV3-1 and TRBJ2-1; perhaps TRBD2 as D (5 bases). The germline V gene has CDR1 LGHDT and CDR2 YNNKEL (reference sequence). The CDR3 is 15 amino acids. Trimming took 0 bases from V and 7 from J, leaving 13 bases between them. DNA for the CDR3: TGTGCCAGCAGCCAAGAGCCAGCAGCGGCGAATGAGCAGTTCTTC. Amino acids: CASSQEPAAANEQFF.

This clonotype was counted at least ten times. CDR3 region: CASSFLVNTEAFF. In DNA form, the CDR3 reads TGTGCCAGCAGCTTCCTCGTGAACACTGAAGCTTTCTTT. The chain has TRBV7-2 and TRBJ1-1, with D unresolved. Germline CDR1 reads SGHTA; CDR2 reads FQGNSA. The germline V and J ends were trimmed by 3 bases and 0 bases, with 5 bases remaining between them. This CDR3 has 13 amino acids.

There are a few counts of this clonotype. The chain couples TRBV20-1 to TRBJ1-6; D uncertain. The CDR3 totals 13 residues. V dropped 1 base and J dropped 8 bases, with 9 bases sitting between them. Germline loops: CDR1 DFQATT, CDR2 SNEGSKA (reference sequence). CDR3 sequence: CSARGARDSPLHF. CDR3 nucleotide sequence: TGCAGTGCTAGAGGGGCGAGGGATTCACCCCTCCACTTT.

The CDR3 bases are TGTGCCAGCAGTGAAGCGCTTCAGGGGGACTACAATGAGCAGTTCTTC. It codes for CASSEALQGDYNEQFF. The rearrangement joins TRBV2 to TRBJ2-1; 7 nucleotides match TRBD1. V was clipped by 0 bases and J by 3 bases; unmatched bases: 5. The CDR3 has 16 amino acids. Germline lookup yields CDR1 SNHLY and CDR2 FYNNEI. The complete variable domain, with remaining parts taken from reference TRBV2 and TRBJ2-1, reads EPEVTQTPSHQVTQMGQEVILRCVPISNHLYFYWYRQILGQKVEFLVSFYNNEISEKSEIFDDQFSVERPDGSNFTLKIRSTKLEDSAMYFCASSEALQGDYNEQFFGPGTRLTVL.

The chain carries TRBV27 and TRBJ1-1, with D tentatively TRBD1 (5 bases). The CDR3 extends over 14 amino acids. Germline CDR1 is MNHEY and CDR2 is SMNVEV (reference sequence). Trimming removed 4 bases from V and 1 base from J, with 10 bases in between. CDR3: CASSSGTQNTEAFF. CDR3 DNA sequence: TGTGCCAGCAGTTCAGGGACTCAGAACACTGAAGCTTTCTTT.

J is TRBJ2-2 and V is TRBV12-3 or TRBV12-4; the match to TRBD1 covers 10 bases. This CDR3 has 16 residues. V was pared by 3 bases and J by 0 bases, with 1 base of the junction left unmatched. CDR3 in DNA: TGTGCCAGCAGTTTCGGGACAGGGGCGAACACCGGGGAGCTGTTTTTT. This gives the protein CASSFGTGANTGELFF.

The chain has TRBV2 and TRBJ2-7; the match to TRBD1 covers 10 bases. Germline CDR1 and CDR2: SNHLY and FYNNEI. V was clipped by 6 bases and J by 2 bases; unmatched bases: 7. The CDR3 has 15 amino acids. CDR3 in DNA: TGTGCCAGCAGGGACCAGACAGGGGGCGCCTACGAGCAGTACTTC. This encodes CASRDQTGGAYEQYF.